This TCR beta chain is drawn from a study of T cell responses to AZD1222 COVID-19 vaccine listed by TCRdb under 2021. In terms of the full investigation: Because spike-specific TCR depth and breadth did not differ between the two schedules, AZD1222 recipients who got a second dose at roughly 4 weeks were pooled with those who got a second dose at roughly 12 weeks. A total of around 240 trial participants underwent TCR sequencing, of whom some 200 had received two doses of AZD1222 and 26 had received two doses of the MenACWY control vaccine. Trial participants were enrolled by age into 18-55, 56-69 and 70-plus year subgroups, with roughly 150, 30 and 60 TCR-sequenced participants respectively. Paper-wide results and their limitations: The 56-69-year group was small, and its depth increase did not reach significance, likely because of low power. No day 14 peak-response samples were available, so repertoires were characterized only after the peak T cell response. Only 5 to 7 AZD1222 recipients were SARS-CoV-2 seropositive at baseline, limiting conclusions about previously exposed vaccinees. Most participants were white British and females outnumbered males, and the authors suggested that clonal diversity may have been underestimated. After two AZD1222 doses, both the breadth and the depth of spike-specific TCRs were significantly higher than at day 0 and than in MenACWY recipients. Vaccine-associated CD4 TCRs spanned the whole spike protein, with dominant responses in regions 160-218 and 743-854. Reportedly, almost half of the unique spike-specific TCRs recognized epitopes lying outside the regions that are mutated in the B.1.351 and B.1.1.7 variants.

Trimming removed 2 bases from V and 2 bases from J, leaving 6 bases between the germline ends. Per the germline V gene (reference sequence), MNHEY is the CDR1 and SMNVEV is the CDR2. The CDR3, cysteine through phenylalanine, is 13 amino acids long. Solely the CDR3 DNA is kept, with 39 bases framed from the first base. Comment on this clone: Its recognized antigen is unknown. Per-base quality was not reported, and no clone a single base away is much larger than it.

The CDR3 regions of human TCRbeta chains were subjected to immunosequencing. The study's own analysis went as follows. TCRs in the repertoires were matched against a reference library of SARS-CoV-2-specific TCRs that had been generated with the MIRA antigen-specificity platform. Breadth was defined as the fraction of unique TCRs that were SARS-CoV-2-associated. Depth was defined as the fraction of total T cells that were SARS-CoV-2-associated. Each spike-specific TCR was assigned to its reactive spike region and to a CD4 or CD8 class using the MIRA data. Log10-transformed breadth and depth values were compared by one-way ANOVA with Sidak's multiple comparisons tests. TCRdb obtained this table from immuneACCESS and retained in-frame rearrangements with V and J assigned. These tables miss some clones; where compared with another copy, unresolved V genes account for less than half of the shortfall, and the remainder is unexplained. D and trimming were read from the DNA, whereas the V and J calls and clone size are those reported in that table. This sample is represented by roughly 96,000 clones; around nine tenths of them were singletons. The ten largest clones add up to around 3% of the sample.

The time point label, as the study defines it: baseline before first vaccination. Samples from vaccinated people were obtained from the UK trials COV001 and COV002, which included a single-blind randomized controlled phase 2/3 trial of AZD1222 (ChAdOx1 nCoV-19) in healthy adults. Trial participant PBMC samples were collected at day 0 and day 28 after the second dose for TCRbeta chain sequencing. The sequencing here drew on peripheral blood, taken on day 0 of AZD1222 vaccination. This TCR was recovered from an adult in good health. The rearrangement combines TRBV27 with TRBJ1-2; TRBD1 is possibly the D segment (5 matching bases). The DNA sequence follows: TGTGCCAGCAGTTTAAAGGGGAACTATGGCTACACCTTC. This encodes CASSLKGNYGYTF.